A selection of T cell receptor beta chains follows, all from one sample in a study of cytomegalovirus exposure and HLA in healthy donors. Sequencing used immunoSEQ multiplex PCR; TCRdb keeps in-frame clones, though not all of them. The sample lists roughly 100,000 clones, 69% seen once, with about 3.5% in the top ten. Sequencing used PBMCs. These receptor sequences come from a man aged 30-40 years in good health and CMV-seronegative. CDR3s include the opening cysteine and the closing phenylalanine or tryptophan. A D gene is named only where the DNA matches it firmly. Only part of the rows carry a size: once, few, many, or a class if the clone is expanded.

- | TRBJ1-3 | TRBV6-5 | - | TGTGCCAGCCTAAGCTCTGGAAACACCATATATTTT | CASLSSGNTIYF
TRBD2 | TRBJ2-5 | TRBV9 | - | TGTGCCAGCAGCGTAGTTGGGACTAGCGAGGAGACCCAGTACTTC | CASSVVGTSEETQYF
- | TRBJ1-1 | TRBV5-1 | - | TGCGCCAGCAGCTATGCGACAGGCGGCCGCATCATGAACACTGAAGCTTTCTTT | CASSYATGGRIMNTEAFF
TRBD1 | TRBJ2-1 | TRBV4-1 | - | TGCGCCAGCAGCCAAGCGGGACAGGGGAACTCCTACAATGAGCAGTTCTTC | CASSQAGQGNSYNEQFF
TRBD2 | TRBJ2-1 | TRBV28 | - | TGTGCCAGCAGTTTAAGGGAGGGTTTGTATGAGCAGTTCTTC | CASSLREGLYEQFF
TRBD2 | TRBJ2-7 | TRBV7-9 | - | TGTTCCAGCAGCTTAGGGACTAGCGGGAGGGGCTCCTACGAGCAGTACTTC | CSSSLGTSGRGSYEQYF
TRBD1 | TRBJ1-5 | TRBV27 | - | TGTGCCAGCAGTCTTGGGACAGACTTCAATCAGCCCCAGCATTTT | CASSLGTDFNQPQHF
TRBD2 | TRBJ2-3 | TRBV11-3 | once | TGTGCCAGCAGCTCCGGGACTAGCGGAATCACAGATACGCAGTATTTT | CASSSGTSGITDTQYF
- | TRBJ2-5 | TRBV28 | - | TGTGCCAGCAGCCTGCAAGAGACCCAGTACTTC | CASSLQETQYF
- | TRBJ2-2 | TRBV7-3 | once | TGTGCCAGCAGTGTGAGGGTCACCGGGGAGCTGTTTTTT | CASSVRVTGELFF
TRBD2 | TRBJ2-1 | TRBV19 | - | TGTGCCAGTAGTAGCGGGAGGGCATTCTTGGCCAATGAGCAGTTCTTC | CASSSGRAFLANEQFF
- | TRBJ2-7 | TRBV4-3 | - | TGCGCCAGCAGCCTGGACAGAACCTACGAGCAGTACTTC | CASSLDRTYEQYF
- | TRBJ1-1 | TRBV18 | - | TGTGCCAGCTCCGGGAACCGAGGGAGGAACACTGAAGCTTTCTTT | CASSGNRGRNTEAFF
- | TRBJ2-3 | TRBV5-1 | once | TGCGCCAGCAGCTTGGATGCCGGGGCAGATACGCAGTATTTT | CASSLDAGADTQYF
TRBD1 | TRBJ1-1 | TRBV6-1 | once | TGTGCCAGCTTACCGGGACAGGGGGCAGGTACTGAAGCTTTCTTT | CASLPGQGAGTEAFF
TRBD1 | TRBJ2-7 | TRBV28 | - | TGTGCCAGCAGTAAGATCGGACAGGGGAGAGTCTACGAGCAGTACTTC | CASSKIGQGRVYEQYF
TRBD1 | TRBJ2-7 | TRBV6-5 | - | TGTGCCAGCAGAACCCGGACAGGGCGGCACGAGCAGTACTTC | CASRTRTGRHEQYF
TRBD2 | TRBJ2-3 | TRBV5-4 | - | TGTGCCAGCAGTGGACTAGCGGGAGCAGATACGCAGTATTTT | CASSGLAGADTQYF
TRBD1 | TRBJ1-1 | TRBV19 | - | TGTGCCAGTAGCCTTGGACAGGGGAGCACTGAAGCTTTCTTT | CASSLGQGSTEAFF
TRBD1 | TRBJ1-2 | TRBV6-5 | - | TGTGCCAGCATCTTAAACCGGGACAGGGCCCGGGGCTACACCTTC | CASILNRDRARGYTF
TRBD2 | TRBJ2-7 | TRBV28 | few | TGTGCCAGCAGTTCCCCTTGGGGAGCGGGATACGCCTACGAGCAGTACTTC | CASSSPWGAGYAYEQYF
TRBD1 | TRBJ2-7 | TRBV5-1 | - | TGCGCCAGCAGCTTGGTGGGACAGAGCTACGAGCAGTACTTC | CASSLVGQSYEQYF
- | TRBJ2-5 | TRBV9 | - | TGTGCCAGCAGTCCAGGGTTGGGAAAGACCCAGTACTTC | CASSPGLGKTQYF
- | TRBJ2-6 | TRBV28 | - | TGTGCCAGCAGTTTAGGACAACGAGTCTCTGGGGCCAACGTCCTGACTTTC | CASSLGQRVSGANVLTF
- | TRBJ2-5 | TRBV6-6 | - | TGTGCCAGCAGTTACCGACTGACCCCAATGGAGACCCAGTACTTC | CASSYRLTPMETQYF
- | TRBJ2-7 | TRBV6-6 | - | TGTGCCAGCAGTCTTAATACAGGCTCCTACGAGCAGTACTTC | CASSLNTGSYEQYF
- | TRBJ1-2 | TRBV28 | - | TGTGCCAGCAGTTTATTCTCACGTGAGAATGGCTACACCTTC | CASSLFSRENGYTF
TRBD1 | TRBJ2-7 | TRBV11-2 | - | TGTGCCAGCAGCCCCCGGGTGGACAGGTTCTCCTACGAGCAGTACTTC | CASSPRVDRFSYEQYF
TRBD1 | TRBJ2-5 | TRBV19 | - | TGTGCCAGTAGTACCTTGGGACAGGGTGGAGCAGAGACCCAGTACTTC | CASSTLGQGGAETQYF
TRBD1 | TRBJ2-7 | TRBV7-2 | - | TGTGCCAGCAGCCCGGGACAGGGGGTTCCTCGCGAGCAGTACTTC | CASSPGQGVPREQYF
- | TRBJ2-7 | TRBV4-3 | few | TGCGCCAGCAGCCAAGAAGAGAGGGTTACCTACGAGCAGTACTTC | CASSQEERVTYEQYF
TRBD1 | TRBJ2-3 | TRBV2 | - | TGTGCCAGCATTTCACGACAGGGGGTTAAAGCGCAGTATTTT | CASISRQGVKAQYF
- | TRBJ1-1 | TRBV14 | - | TGTGCCAGCAGCAAATTAACACACAGGGAAGGGGGCACTGAAGCTTTCTTT | CASSKLTHREGGTEAFF
TRBD1 | TRBJ2-5 | TRBV18 | few | TGTGCCAGCTCACCAGATCAGGGGGCGCGAGAGACCCAGTACTTC | CASSPDQGARETQYF
- | TRBJ1-1 | TRBV2 | - | TGTGCCAGCAGGAGTCAGTGGGAGGACACTGAAGCTTTCTTT | CASRSQWEDTEAFF
- | TRBJ1-3 | TRBV19 | - | TGTGCCAGTAGTACGACAGCCCACTCTGGAAACACCATATATTTT | CASSTTAHSGNTIYF
- | TRBJ2-3 | TRBV6-6 | - | TGTGCCAGCGAACAGGCCCCATTCACAGATACGCAGTATTTT | CASEQAPFTDTQYF
TRBD2 | TRBJ2-3 | TRBV15 | few | TGTGCCACCAGTAGCGATAGGACTAGGCAGTATTTT | CATSSDRTRQYF
- | TRBJ2-3 | TRBV29-1 | - | TGCAGCGACCGAGGGTCCACAGATACGCAGTATTTT | CSDRGSTDTQYF
TRBD2 | TRBJ2-5 | TRBV5-1 | - | TGCGCCAGCAGCCATCGACCCACTAGCGGGATTAGGGAGACCCAGTACTTC | CASSHRPTSGIRETQYF
TRBD1 | TRBJ1-1 | TRBV18 | - | TGTGCCAGCTCACCACTGGGACAGTTAAACACTGAAGCTTTCTTT | CASSPLGQLNTEAFF
TRBD1 | TRBJ1-1 | TRBV5-8 | - | TGTGCCAGCAGTTATGACAGGGATGCTGAAGCTTTCTTT | CASSYDRDAEAFF
- | TRBJ2-1 | TRBV14 | - | TGTGCCAGCAGCGGCGGCGGGCAAACGAGATCCTACAATGAGCAGTTCTTC | CASSGGGQTRSYNEQFF